One and the same sample provided the 27 T cell receptor beta chains below, sequenced in a study of post-analysis software for immune sequencing data. Study findings and constraints: Roughly 5 TRBV segments occurring more often in patients than controls included TRBV5-6, TRBV5-1 and TRBV20-1.

TCR beta cDNA libraries had unique molecular identifiers. From the PCR reads, TCRdb called clonotypes with MiXCR, one entry per CDR3 protein. This table holds more than 450,000 distinct CDR3 sequences, around 31% found once. Their specific antigens are unknown. The material sequenced was blood. Receptor source: a girl aged 2-17 years with multiple sclerosis.

This clonotype was observed a few times. This chain connects TRBV5-1 to TRBJ2-3; D tentatively fits TRBD1 or TRBD2 (5 bases each). Germline CDR1 reads SGHRS; CDR2 reads YFSETQ. This CDR3 is built from 14 residues. Deletions cut 0 bases from V and 3 bases from J, with 8 bases between. The CDR3 reads CASSLVGVTDTQYF. DNA of the CDR3: TGCGCCAGCAGCTTGGTGGGGGTGACAGATACGCAGTATTTT.

V and J are TRBV20-1 and TRBJ1-2; maybe TRBD1 (5 bases). Germline V gene lookup returns CDR1 DFQATT and CDR2 SNEGSKA (reference sequence). The ends were cut back, 8 bases at V and 2 bases at J, with 12 bases in the middle. The CDR3 runs 12 residues. CDR3: CSTRGLNYGYTF. As DNA, the CDR3 is TGCAGTACGAGGGGACTGAACTATGGCTACACCTTC.

V and J are TRBV10-3 and TRBJ2-3; 8 nucleotides align to TRBD2. The CDR3 totals 17 residues. After removal of 2 bases from V and 2 bases from J, the junction contained 9 bases not matched to a gene. Germline lookup yields CDR1 ENHRY and CDR2 SYGVKD. CDR3: CAISETAGTSNTDTQYF. CDR3 DNA sequence: TGTGCCATCAGTGAGACTGCCGGGACTAGTAACACAGATACGCAGTATTTT.

This clonotype was detected a few times. The chain is built from TRBV20-1 and TRBJ2-1; D gene uncertain. Trimming stripped 3 bases from V and 1 base from J, with 10 bases between. Germline lookup yields CDR1 DFQATT and CDR2 SNEGSKA (reference sequence). The CDR3 extends over 14 amino acids. The CDR3 DNA reads as TGCAGTGCTAGGCGGCTAGAGTCCTACAATGAGCAGTTCTTC. This encodes CSARRLESYNEQFF.

The chain uses TRBV29-1 and TRBJ2-2, with 7 bases lining up with TRBD1. The V segment lost 5 bases and the J segment 1 base; nucleotides outside the gene matches: 4. CDR3 length: 14 residues. Per the germline V gene, CDR1 is SQVTM and CDR2 is ANQGSEA. CDR3 DNA: TGCAGCGTTATCCGGGACAGGAACACCGGGGAGCTGTTTTTT. It yields the protein CSVIRDRNTGELFF.

The CDR3 loop is CASSPIGGGQPLLTF. CDR3 sequence (DNA): TGTGCCAGCAGCCCCATCGGGGGGGGCCAACCCCTCCTCACCTTC. The V and J genes are TRBV6-5 and TRBJ1-2, with a tentative D call TRBD1 (6 bases). This CDR3 contains 15 residues. Germline lookup yields CDR1 MNHEY and CDR2 SVGAGI. V was cut by 6 bases and J by 13 bases, with 27 bases left in between.

The genes are TRBV9 and TRBJ2-1; possible D gene TRBD2, 6 bases. CDR1 and CDR2 from the germline V gene are SGDLS and YYNGEE. This CDR3 has 19 residues. V lost 0 bases and J lost 0, with 19 bases in between. The CDR3 is CASSVGRSGQTGSYNEQFF. The CDR3 DNA follows: TGTGCCAGCAGCGTAGGAAGGAGCGGGCAGACGGGCTCCTACAATGAGCAGTTCTTC.

This clonotype turned up a few times. The chain recombines TRBV7-9 with TRBJ2-1, with 10 bases lining up with TRBD2. CDR1 is SEHNR and CDR2 is FQNEAQ in the germline V gene (reference sequence). The CDR3 has 15 residues. V was clipped by 5 bases and J by 7 bases; unmatched bases: 8. The CDR3, as DNA: TGTGCCAGCAGCCCGCAGCGGGGGGGCCGAAATGAGCAGTTCTTC. It translates to CASSPQRGGRNEQFF.

The chain joins TRBV19 to TRBJ2-3, with 7 bases lining up with TRBD2. The CDR3 is 13 residues long. The germline CDR1 and CDR2 sequences are LNHDA and SQIVND (reference sequence). Germline trimming cut 2 bases from V and 9 bases from J; bases unmatched to any gene: 5. In DNA, the CDR3 is TGTGCCAGTAGTATATACGGACTAGAGACGCAGTATTTT. This codes for CASSIYGLETQYF.

This chain uses TRBV7-9 with TRBJ2-1; D tentatively reads TRBD1 or TRBD2 (6 bases each). Germline CDR1 reads SEHNR; CDR2 reads FQNEAQ (reference sequence). V dropped 7 bases and J dropped 8 bases, with 18 bases sitting between them. CDR3 length: 14 residues. This CDR3 is CASMGVSGEDEQFF. CDR3 bases: TGTGCCAGCATGGGTGTCTCAGGGGAGGATGAGCAGTTCTTC.

This clonotype was seen a handful of times. The chain joins TRBV6-6 to TRBJ2-5, with 9 bases that match TRBD2. This CDR3 has 15 residues. V shed 6 bases, J shed 1 base, and the junction held 6 bases outside the gene matches. From germline, CDR1 is MNHNY and CDR2 SVGAGI (reference sequence). The CDR3 sequence: CASRGTSQLQETQYF. The CDR3 coding sequence is TGTGCCAGCAGGGGGACTAGCCAACTCCAAGAGACCCAGTACTTC.

This clonotype came up a few times. The chain is built from TRBV6-5 and TRBJ2-5, with 8 bases fitting TRBD2. CDR1 and CDR2 (germline): MNHEY, SVGAGI. The CDR3 has 15 residues. Trimming cost V 11 bases and J 0 bases; bases outside gene matches: 11. The CDR3 is CAGGRGVSYQETQYF. CDR3 sequence (DNA): TGTGCCGGCGGGCGGGGGGTATCGTACCAAGAGACCCAGTACTTC.

The chain has TRBV29-1 and TRBJ2-1; D is possibly TRBD2 (5 bases). This CDR3 contains 13 residues. Germline CDR1 and CDR2: SQVTM and ANQGSEA. Trimming left V 4 bases short and J 0 bases short, with 7 bases between. CDR3 in amino acids: CSVGGISYNEQFF. CDR3 sequence (DNA): TGCAGCGTTGGAGGGATCTCCTACAATGAGCAGTTCTTC.

This clonotype showed up just a few times. V usage is TRBV5-5 and J usage is TRBJ1-1; D possibly corresponds to TRBD1 (5 bases). Germline V lookup: CDR1 SGHKS, CDR2 YYEKEE (reference sequence). This CDR3 contains 14 residues. The V and J ends lost 4 bases and 3 bases respectively, with 13 bases between them. The CDR3, as DNA: TGTGCCAGCAGCCGGGCGTGGGGGGACACTGAAGCTTTCTTT. It is translated as CASSRAWGDTEAFF.

This clonotype was counted many times. The V gene is TRBV29-1, the J gene TRBJ2-7, with 8 bases aligning to TRBD1. With V trimmed by 5 bases and J by 2 bases, 5 bases remained unmatched. Germline CDR1 is SQVTM and CDR2 is ANQGSEA. This CDR3 contains 13 residues. CDR3 sequence: CSVLKQGAYEQYF. As DNA, the CDR3 is TGCAGCGTTCTAAAACAGGGGGCCTACGAGCAGTACTTC.

Regarding this clonotype: Likely a read error: the CDR3 ends without its conserved phenylalanine or tryptophan. This chain connects TRBV6-6 to TRBJ1-5; 8 nucleotides align to TRBD1. From germline, CDR1 is MNHNY and CDR2 SVGAGI (reference sequence). This CDR3 spans 12 amino acids. The V gene end was trimmed by 5 bases and the J gene end by 11 bases; junction bases not matched to a gene: 5. CDR3 loop: CASSDRGRAQHV. CDR3 DNA: TGTGCCAGCAGTGACAGGGGTCGAGCCCAGCATGTT.

This clonotype was counted a few times. This chain joins TRBV9 and TRBJ1-4; D might be TRBD1 (6 bases). Germline loops: CDR1 SGDLS, CDR2 YYNGEE. This CDR3 spans 16 amino acids. The ends were cut back, 0 bases at V and 7 bases at J, with 16 bases in the middle. CDR3 nucleotides: TGTGCCAGCAGCGTAGGCAGGGGAAGGAGGAGTGAAAAACTGTTTTTT. Amino acid sequence: CASSVGRGRRSEKLFF.

The CDR3 loop reads CASSLPTGQGPSTDTQYF. The CDR3 DNA sequence: TGTGCCAGCAGCTTACCTACGGGACAGGGGCCTAGCACAGATACGCAGTATTTT. The V call is TRBV7-9, the J call TRBJ2-3; 10 nucleotides line up with TRBD1. V lost 2 bases, J lost 0 bases, and 8 bases stayed unmatched. Germline CDR1 and CDR2: SEHNR and FQNEAQ (reference sequence). This CDR3 region has 18 residues.

This clonotype was counted only a few times. This chain uses TRBV5-1 with TRBJ2-1; tentative D call: TRBD1 (6 bases). Germline V gene data show CDR1 as SGHRS and CDR2 as YFSETQ. This CDR3 has 15 amino acids. V was pared by 2 bases and J by 4 bases, with 13 bases between. The CDR3 protein is CASSFPEGVYNEQFF. In DNA form, the CDR3 reads TGCGCCAGCAGCTTTCCTGAGGGGGTTTACAATGAGCAGTTCTTC. Together with reference TRBV5-1 and TRBJ2-1, the CDR3 gives the full variable domain: KAGVTQTPRYLIKTRGQQVTLSCSPISGHRSVSWYQQTPGQGLQFLFEYFSETQRNKGNFPGRFSGRQFSNSRSEMNVSTLELGDSALYLCASSFPEGVYNEQFFGPGTRLTVL.

This clonotype was detected only a few times. The chain links TRBV20-1 to TRBJ1-5; possibly TRBD1 for D (6 bases). V was cut by 0 bases and J by 3 bases, with 15 bases left in between. Germline assignment: CDR1 DFQATT and CDR2 SNEGSKA (reference sequence). The CDR3 runs to 16 residues. CDR3 bases: TGCAGTGCTAGAGATGGTGGGCAGGGGTTCAATCAGCCCCAGCATTTT. Its translation is CSARDGGQGFNQPQHF.

In its sample, this clonotype was seen a few times. The chain uses TRBV10-3 and TRBJ2-5, with D uncertain. CDR3 length: 13 residues. Germline V gives CDR1 ENHRY, CDR2 SYGVKD. V lost 3 bases and J 1 base, leaving 6 bases between the germline ends. The chain's CDR3 is CAISERTQETQYF. CDR3 sequence (DNA): TGTGCCATCAGTGAACGGACCCAAGAGACCCAGTACTTC.

The rearrangement joins TRBV10-3 to TRBJ2-1; D is ambiguous. The CDR3 length is 11 residues. V was shortened by 3 bases and J by 10 bases, with 7 bases between the two germline ends. Germline values: CDR1 ENHRY, CDR2 SYGVKD. CDR3: CAISEGREQFF. CDR3 nucleotides: TGTGCCATCAGTGAAGGACGGGAGCAGTTCTTC.

The CDR3 nucleotides read TGTGCCACCAGTGTGTTCTGGGGGAGCACAGATACGCAGTATTTT. Its translation: CATSVFWGSTDTQYF. The genes are TRBV24-1 and TRBJ2-3, with D perhaps being TRBD1 or TRBD2 (5 bases each). Trimming left V 5 bases short and J 0 bases short, with 11 bases between. Looked up from germline, CDR1 is KGHDR and CDR2 is SFDVKD. The CDR3 runs to 15 residues.

The chain uses TRBV27 and TRBJ2-7; D gene ambiguous. The CDR3 consists of 9 residues. From germline, CDR1 is MNHEY and CDR2 SMNVEV (reference sequence). Trimming took off 11 bases at V and 1 base at J, with 3 bases between the two ends. The CDR3 region is CAGSYEQYF. CDR3 nucleotides: TGTGCCGGTTCCTACGAGCAGTACTTC.

In this sample, this clonotype turned up a few times. The genes are TRBV7-9 and TRBJ1-1; D call uncertain. Trimming shortened V by 0 bases and J by 7 bases, and 12 bases separated the two germline ends. The CDR3 is 14 amino acids. CDR1 is SEHNR and CDR2 is FQNEAQ in the germline V gene (reference sequence). The CDR3 is CASSLAVAVDEAFF. The CDR3 bases are TGTGCCAGCAGCTTAGCGGTCGCAGTCGATGAAGCTTTCTTT.

This clonotype qualifies as medium-sized. The V and J genes are TRBV28 and TRBJ1-5; maybe TRBD1 (5 bases). Germline V gives CDR1 MDHEN, CDR2 SYDVKM. Trimming pared 3 bases from V and 5 bases from J, leaving 17 bases between. The CDR3 runs to 16 residues. The CDR3 reads CASSFLRGTSHQPQHF. For the CDR3, the DNA is TGTGCCAGCAGTTTTTTAAGGGGAACCAGCCATCAGCCCCAGCATTTT.

This rearrangement joins TRBV5-1 to TRBJ1-5; D perhaps matches TRBD1 (6 bases). The CDR3 loop spans 14 amino acids. Germline CDR1 and CDR2: SGHRS and YFSETQ. Trimming stripped 4 bases from V and 3 bases from J, with 11 bases between. CDR3 nucleotide sequence: TGCGCCAGCAGCCCACAGGGAATCAATCAGCCCCAGCATTTT. This sequence encodes CASSPQGINQPQHF.